This T cell receptor (beta chain) derives from a study of blood T cell repertoires in COVID-19. Whole-study context: COVID-19 samples, acute and convalescent, were from the United States, Italy and Spain. In each case, the material was cDNA or gDNA derived from T cells, B-cell-depleted T cells, or PBMCs.

As processed by the authors: Amplification from reference gene primers served as the basis for estimated nucleated cell counts. TCRdb's table, derived via immunoSEQ multiplex PCR, lists solely in-frame clones and lacks some. V and J calls and clone size come straight from that table; D and trimming were deduced from the DNA. This table holds approximately 46,000 clones, roughly 82% found once. Germline trimming cut 0 bases from V and 2 bases from J; bases unmatched to any gene: 17. From germline, CDR1 is WNHNN and CDR2 SYGVQD (reference sequence). The CDR3 sequence is 22 residues long. The sample comprised peripheral blood. This sequence originates from a human donor in a cohort sampled during active COVID-19. The V gene is TRBV10-1, the J gene TRBJ2-3, with 13 bases matching TRBD2. The CDR3, as DNA: TGCGCCAGCAGTGAGTCGAGTTGGGGTCTACTAGCGGGAGGGCCTGTCACAGATACGCAGTATTTT. Amino acids: CASSESSWGLLAGGPVTDTQYF.